This T cell receptor beta chain was documented in a study of vaccination and CD4 T cells after COVID-19. About the study: Convalescent donors were composed of six males and four females, of whom two were Hispanic. Overlapping spike peptides of SARS-CoV-2, HCoV-NL63, HCoV-OC43 and HCoV-229E stimulated the cells. Cultures that served as controls received a CEFX pool, an HIV-1 Nef pool, or no peptide.

As regards this clonotype: Its target is unknown.

The CDR3 spans 13 residues. Germline V CDR1 and CDR2: DFQATT, SNEGSKA (reference sequence). The V end lost 2 bases, the J end lost 0 bases, and 5 bases lay between the germline ends. Treatment: roughly 11-day PBMC culture with coronavirus spike peptide pools or control peptides (ViraFEST assay). An Oncomine TCR Beta short-read assay was used to sequence the DNA from cultured CD4+ T cells. TCRdb re-called the PCR reads through MiXCR, storing one row per CDR3 protein. The sample has about 15,000 distinct CDR3 sequences, less than 80% seen once. The chain carries TRBV20-1 and TRBJ2-1; D gene ambiguous. This TCR came from a human donor who had recovered from COVID-19. The specimen was CD4+ T cells from blood, cultured in vitro. CDR3 DNA: TGCAGTGCTAGACCCAGCTCCTACAATGAGCAGTTCTTC. This gives the protein CSARPSSYNEQFF.